This TCR beta chain was recorded in a study of cytomegalovirus exposure and HLA in healthy donors. Background on the study: It was reported in a later analysis that the 120 or so validation repertoires used the same platform as the 550 to 800 first-cohort repertoires.

Assay: immunoSEQ multiplex PCR; the TCRdb copy retains only in-frame clones and omits some. The sample shows 100,000 to 120,000 clones, approximately 87% of them seen only once. General study results and limits: Researchers counted around 170 TCR beta chains as cytomegalovirus-associated. In vitro checks showed that a few CMV-associated chains really do target CMV antigens.

The CDR3 sequence is 15 residues long. The V gene end was trimmed by 4 bases and the J gene end by 4 bases; junction bases not matched to a gene: 8. Germline CDR1 reads MDHEN; CDR2 reads SYDVKM. Worth noting for this clone: Its antigen remains unidentified.

The sequence was collected from a woman aged 25 to 45 in good health and CMV-seropositive. The sequenced sample was PBMCs. The chain links TRBV28 to TRBJ2-3; 7 bases fit TRBD2. The CDR3 is CASSSSGRVADTQYF. CDR3 coding DNA: TGTGCCAGCAGTTCATCAGGGAGGGTAGCAGATACGCAGTATTTT. Variable domain in full (rest from reference TRBV28 and TRBJ2-3): DVKVTQSSRYLVKRTGEKVFLECVQDMDHENMFWYRQDPGLGLRLIYFSYDVKMKEKGDIPEGYSVSREKKERFSLILESASTNQTSMYLCASSSSGRVADTQYFGPGTRLTVL.